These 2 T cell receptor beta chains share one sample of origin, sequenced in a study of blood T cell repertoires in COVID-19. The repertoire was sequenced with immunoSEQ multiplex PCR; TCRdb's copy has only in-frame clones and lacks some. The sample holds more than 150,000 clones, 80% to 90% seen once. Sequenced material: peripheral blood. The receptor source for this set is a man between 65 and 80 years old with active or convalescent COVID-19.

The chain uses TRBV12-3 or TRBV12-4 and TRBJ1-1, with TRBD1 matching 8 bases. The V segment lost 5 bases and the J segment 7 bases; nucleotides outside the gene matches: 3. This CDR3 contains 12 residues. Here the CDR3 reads CASSLDRVEAFF. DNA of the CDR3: TGTGCCAGCAGTCTGGACAGGGTTGAAGCTTTCTTT.

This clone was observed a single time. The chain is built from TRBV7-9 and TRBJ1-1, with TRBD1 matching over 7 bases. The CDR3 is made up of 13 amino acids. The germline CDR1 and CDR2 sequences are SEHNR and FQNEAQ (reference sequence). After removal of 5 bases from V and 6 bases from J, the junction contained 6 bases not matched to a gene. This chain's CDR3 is CASSDRVLAEAFF. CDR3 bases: TGTGCCAGCAGCGACAGGGTTCTTGCTGAAGCTTTCTTT.